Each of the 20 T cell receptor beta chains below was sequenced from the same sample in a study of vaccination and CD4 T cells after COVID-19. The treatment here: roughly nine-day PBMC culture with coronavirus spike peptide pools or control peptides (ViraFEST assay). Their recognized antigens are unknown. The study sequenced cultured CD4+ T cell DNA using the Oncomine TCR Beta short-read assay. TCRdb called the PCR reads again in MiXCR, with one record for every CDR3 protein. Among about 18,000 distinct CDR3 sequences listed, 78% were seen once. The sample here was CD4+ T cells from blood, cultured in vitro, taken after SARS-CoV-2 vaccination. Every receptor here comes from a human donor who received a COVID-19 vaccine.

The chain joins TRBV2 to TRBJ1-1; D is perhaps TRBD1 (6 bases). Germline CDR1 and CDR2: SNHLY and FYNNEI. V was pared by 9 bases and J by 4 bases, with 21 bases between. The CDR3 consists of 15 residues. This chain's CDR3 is CASKGTRRYGTEAFF. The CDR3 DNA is TGTGCCAGTAAGGGGACACGCAGGTACGGCACTGAAGCTTTCTTT.

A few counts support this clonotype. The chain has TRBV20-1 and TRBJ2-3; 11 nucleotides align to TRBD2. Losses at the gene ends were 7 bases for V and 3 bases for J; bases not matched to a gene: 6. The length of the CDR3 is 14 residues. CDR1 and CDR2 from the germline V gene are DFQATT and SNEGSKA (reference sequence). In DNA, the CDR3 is TGCAGTGTAATTAGCGGGGGGGCTACAGATACGCAGTATTTT. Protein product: CSVISGGATDTQYF.

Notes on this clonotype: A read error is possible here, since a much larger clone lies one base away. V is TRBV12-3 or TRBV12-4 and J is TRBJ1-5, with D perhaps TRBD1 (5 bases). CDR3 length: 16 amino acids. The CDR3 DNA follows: TGTGCCAGCAGTAAAGGAGGGGCAGGCAACAATCAGCTCCAGCATTTT. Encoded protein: CASSKGGAGNNQLQHF.

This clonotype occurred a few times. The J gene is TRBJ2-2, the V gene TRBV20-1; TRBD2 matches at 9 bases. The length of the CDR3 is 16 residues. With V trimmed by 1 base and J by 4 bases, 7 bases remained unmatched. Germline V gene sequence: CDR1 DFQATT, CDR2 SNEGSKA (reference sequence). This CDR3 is CSARVPSGVGTGELFF. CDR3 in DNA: TGCAGTGCTAGAGTACCTAGCGGGGTGGGCACCGGGGAGCTGTTTTTT.

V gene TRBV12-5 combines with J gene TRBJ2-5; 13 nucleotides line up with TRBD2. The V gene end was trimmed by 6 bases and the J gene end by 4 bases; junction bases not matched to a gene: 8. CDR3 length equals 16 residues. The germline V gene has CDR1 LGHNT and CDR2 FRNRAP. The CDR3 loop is CASGPGLAGVGETQYF. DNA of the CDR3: TGTGCTAGTGGCCCAGGACTAGCGGGGGTTGGAGAGACCCAGTACTTC.

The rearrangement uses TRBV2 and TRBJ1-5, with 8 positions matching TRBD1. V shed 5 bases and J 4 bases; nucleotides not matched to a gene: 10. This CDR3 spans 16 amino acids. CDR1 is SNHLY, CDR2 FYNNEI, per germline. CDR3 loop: CASSLGQGWRNQPQHF. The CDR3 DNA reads TGTGCCAGCAGTCTTGGACAGGGCTGGAGGAATCAGCCCCAGCATTTT.

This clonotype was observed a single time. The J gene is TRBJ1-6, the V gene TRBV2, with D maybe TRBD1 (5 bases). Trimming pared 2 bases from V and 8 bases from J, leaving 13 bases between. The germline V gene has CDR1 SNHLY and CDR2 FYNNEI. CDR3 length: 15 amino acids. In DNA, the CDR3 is TGTGCCAGCAGTGAACAGGGTAGCGGCTATTCACCCCTCCACTTT. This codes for CASSEQGSGYSPLHF.

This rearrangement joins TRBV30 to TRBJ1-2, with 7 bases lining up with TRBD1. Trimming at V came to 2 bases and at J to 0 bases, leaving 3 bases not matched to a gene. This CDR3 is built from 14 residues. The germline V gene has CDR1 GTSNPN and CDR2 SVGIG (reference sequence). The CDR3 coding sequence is TGTGCCTGGAGTAGGCAGGGGGCTAACTATGGCTACACCTTC. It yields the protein CAWSRQGANYGYTF.

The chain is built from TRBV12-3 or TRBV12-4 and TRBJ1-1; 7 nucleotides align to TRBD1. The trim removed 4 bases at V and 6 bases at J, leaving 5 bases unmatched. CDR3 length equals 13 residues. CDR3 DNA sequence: TGTGCCAGCAGTTCCGACAGGGCGGCTGAAGCTTTCTTT. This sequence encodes CASSSDRAAEAFF.

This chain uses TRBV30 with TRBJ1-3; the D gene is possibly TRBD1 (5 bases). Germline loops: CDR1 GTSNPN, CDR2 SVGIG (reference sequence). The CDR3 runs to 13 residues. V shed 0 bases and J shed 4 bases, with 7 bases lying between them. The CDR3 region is CAWSVRGGNTIYF. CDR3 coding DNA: TGTGCCTGGAGTGTAAGGGGCGGAAACACCATATATTTT.

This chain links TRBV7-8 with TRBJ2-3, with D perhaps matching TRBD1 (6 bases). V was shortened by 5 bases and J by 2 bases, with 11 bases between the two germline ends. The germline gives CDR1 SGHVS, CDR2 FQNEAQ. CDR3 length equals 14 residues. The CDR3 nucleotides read TGTGCCAGCAGCCAGGGGCTAGCCACAGATACGCAGTATTTT. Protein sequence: CASSQGLATDTQYF.

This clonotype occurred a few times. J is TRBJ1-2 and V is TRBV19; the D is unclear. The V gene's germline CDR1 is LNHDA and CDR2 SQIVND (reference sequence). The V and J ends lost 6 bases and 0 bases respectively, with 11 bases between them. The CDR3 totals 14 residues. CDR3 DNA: TGTGCCAGTAGGCAGGACCCAGCTAACTATGGCTACACCTTC. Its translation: CASRQDPANYGYTF.

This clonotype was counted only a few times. CDR3 loop: CSASTSGGAYTGELFF. The CDR3 bases are TGCAGTGCTAGTACTAGCGGGGGGGCCTACACCGGGGAGCTGTTTTTT. The chain couples TRBV20-1 to TRBJ2-2, with TRBD2 matching 13 bases. The germline V gene encodes CDR1 DFQATT and CDR2 SNEGSKA (reference sequence). This CDR3 region has 16 residues. Losses at the gene ends were 3 bases for V and 3 bases for J; bases not matched to a gene: 4.

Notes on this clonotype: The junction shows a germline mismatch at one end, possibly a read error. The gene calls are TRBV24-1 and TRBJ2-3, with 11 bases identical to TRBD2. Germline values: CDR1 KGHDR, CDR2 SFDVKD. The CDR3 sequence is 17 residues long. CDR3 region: CATSDLLTSGGTDTQYF. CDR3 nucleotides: TGTGCCACGAGTGATTTGTTGACTAGCGGGGGCACAGATACGCAGTATTTT.

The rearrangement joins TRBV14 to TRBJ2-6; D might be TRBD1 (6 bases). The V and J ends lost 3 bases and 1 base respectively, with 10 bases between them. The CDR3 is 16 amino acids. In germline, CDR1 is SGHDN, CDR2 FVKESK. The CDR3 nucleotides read TGTGCCAGCAGCCAGAGGGGGTTGTCTGGGGCCAACGTCCTGACTTTC. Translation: CASSQRGLSGANVLTF.

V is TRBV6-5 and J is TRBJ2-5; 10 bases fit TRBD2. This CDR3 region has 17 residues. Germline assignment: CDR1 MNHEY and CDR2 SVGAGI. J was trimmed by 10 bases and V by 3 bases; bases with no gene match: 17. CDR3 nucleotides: TGTGCCAGCAGTTATCGACGAGCGGGGGGGATGGAGAGAGTCCAGTACTTC. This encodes CASSYRRAGGMERVQYF.

CDR3 DNA sequence: TGTGCCAGCGGCGACAATAATTCACCCCTCCACTTT. Its protein is CASGDNNSPLHF. V gene TRBV15 combines with J gene TRBJ1-6; D is unclear. Germline assignment: CDR1 LNHNV and CDR2 YYDKDF (reference sequence). This CDR3 region has 12 residues. V lost 10 bases, J lost 5 bases, and 9 bases lay in between.

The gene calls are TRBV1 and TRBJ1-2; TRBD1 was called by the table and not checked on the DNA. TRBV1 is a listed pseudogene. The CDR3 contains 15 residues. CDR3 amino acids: CTSSQNRGRIYGYTF. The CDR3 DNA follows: TGCACCAGCAGCCAAAATCGGGGCAGGATCTATGGCTACACCTTC.

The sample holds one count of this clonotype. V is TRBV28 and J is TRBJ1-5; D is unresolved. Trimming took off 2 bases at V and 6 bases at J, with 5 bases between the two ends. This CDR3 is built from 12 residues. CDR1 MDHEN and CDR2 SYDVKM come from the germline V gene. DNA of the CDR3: TGTGCCAGCAGTTTAGTTCGTCAGCCCCAGCATTTT. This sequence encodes CASSLVRQPQHF.

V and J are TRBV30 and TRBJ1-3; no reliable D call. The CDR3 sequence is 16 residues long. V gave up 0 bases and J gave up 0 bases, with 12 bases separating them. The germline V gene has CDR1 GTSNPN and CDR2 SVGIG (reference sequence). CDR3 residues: CAWSVLGMISGNTIYF. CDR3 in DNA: TGTGCCTGGAGTGTACTGGGTATGATCTCTGGAAACACCATATATTTT.